This T cell receptor beta chain is from a study of vaccination and CD4 T cells after COVID-19. Study-level background: In culture, cells were exposed to overlapping spike peptides from SARS-CoV-2, HCoV-NL63, HCoV-OC43 and HCoV-229E.

The assay that was used to sequence DNA from cultured CD4+ T cells was the Oncomine TCR Beta short-read assay. Genomic DNA was isolated from cultured CD4+ T cells. TCRdb re-called the PCR reads with MiXCR, one entry per CDR3 protein. The sample consists of approximately 12,000 distinct CDR3 sequences, approximately 51% of them appearing once. Findings and caveats of the study: The analysis of convalescent patients involved relatively few individuals and lacked early post-infection timepoints.

V lost 4 bases and J lost 4, with 7 bases in between. The CDR3 sequence is 13 residues long. CDR1 is SEHNR, CDR2 FQNEAQ, per germline (reference sequence). Treatment specified: approximately 9-day PBMC culture with coronavirus spike peptide pools or control peptides (ViraFEST assay). Following a culture period (approximately 11 days), negative selection was used to isolate CD4+ T cells. This clonotype was counted a few times. Its cognate antigen is unknown. This chain links TRBV7-9 with TRBJ2-2; D unclear. The clonotype originates from a human donor who had recovered from COVID-19. The sequencing sample was made of CD4+ T cells from blood, cultured in vitro. CDR3 bases: TGTGCCAGCAGCTCCTTTAGCACCGGGGAGCTGTTTTTT. This codes for CASSSFSTGELFF.